The 13 T cell receptor beta chains below were found in one sample sequenced in a study of beta chain features in type 1 diabetes. Every bit of the isolated RNA underwent reverse transcription, so sequencing read expressed TCRB transcripts. TCRdb keeps only in-frame clones here, not all; method: immunoSEQ multiplex PCR. The table shows under 450,000 clones, with about 16% occurring only once. The specimen sequenced was naive CD4+ T cells from blood. Receptors were obtained from a young woman in good health.

The chain uses TRBV18 and TRBJ2-7; D gene ambiguous. The CDR3 spans 13 residues. The germline V and J ends were trimmed by 0 bases and 7 bases, with 10 bases remaining between them. The V gene's germline CDR1 is KGHSH and CDR2 LQKENI. The CDR3: CASSPPAYGEQYF. The CDR3 nucleotides are TGTGCCAGCTCACCACCTGCCTACGGGGAGCAGTACTTC.

V and J are TRBV29-1 and TRBJ2-6; a possible D gene is TRBD2 (7 bases). The germline gives CDR1 SQVTM, CDR2 ANQGSEA. Trimming stripped 4 bases from V and 0 bases from J, with 13 bases between. This CDR3 is 16 amino acids long. This CDR3 is CSVVLGGASGANVLTF. Here the CDR3 DNA reads TGCAGCGTTGTTTTGGGGGGGGCCTCTGGGGCCAACGTCCTGACTTTC.

This clone has a handful of counts. The chain joins TRBV30 to TRBJ1-1; 8 positions match TRBD1. The V segment lost 3 bases and the J segment 5 bases; nucleotides outside the gene matches: 11. Germline CDR1 is GTSNPN and CDR2 is SVGIG (reference sequence). This CDR3 is 15 amino acids long. The CDR3: CAWSRAGGVRTEAFF. For the CDR3, the DNA is TGTGCCTGGAGCAGGGCAGGGGGCGTTAGGACTGAAGCTTTCTTT. Filled out from reference TRBV30 and TRBJ1-1, the complete variable domain reads SQTIHQWPATLVQPVGSPLSLECTVEGTSNPNLYWYRQAAGRGLQLLFYSVGIGQISSEVPQNLSASRPQDRQFILSSKKLLLSDSGFYLCAWSRAGGVRTEAFFGQGTRLTVV.

This clone was detected only a few times. V usage is TRBV10-3 and J usage is TRBJ1-5, with 8 bases that match TRBD1. Germline-derived CDR1 and CDR2 are ENHRY and SYGVKD. The CDR3 has 15 residues. The J segment lost 1 base and the V segment lost 4 bases, leaving 3 bases of the junction unmatched. DNA of the CDR3: TGTGCCATCAGTGGACAGGGGAAGAGCAATCAGCCCCAGCATTTT. As protein: CAISGQGKSNQPQHF.

This chain connects TRBV29-1 to TRBJ2-1; perhaps TRBD1 as D (6 bases). V lost 7 bases, J lost 0 bases, and 13 bases lay in between. The CDR3 contains 14 residues. Germline V gene data show CDR1 as SQVTM and CDR2 as ANQGSEA. DNA for the CDR3: TGCAGCGCCCCATTAGGGGGCTCCTACAATGAGCAGTTCTTC. Translating gives CSAPLGGSYNEQFF.

The gene calls are TRBV30 and TRBJ2-1; 7 nucleotides align to TRBD1. Germline V CDR1 and CDR2: GTSNPN, SVGIG (reference sequence). Trimming cost V 3 bases and J 4 bases; bases outside gene matches: 3. The CDR3 consists of 13 residues. The CDR3 region has the DNA TGTGCCTGGAGACAGGGGACATACAATGAGCAGTTCTTC. It specifies CAWRQGTYNEQFF.

The rearrangement uses TRBV6-5 and TRBJ2-1, with 9 bases fitting TRBD2. The CDR3 has 16 residues. Per the germline V gene, CDR1 is MNHEY and CDR2 is SVGAGI. The V segment lost 0 bases and the J segment 6 bases; nucleotides outside the gene matches: 6. The CDR3 spells CASSYSTASGTNEQFF. The CDR3 nucleotides are TGTGCCAGCAGTTACTCGACGGCTAGCGGGACCAATGAGCAGTTCTTC.

CDR3 amino acids: CASSLPSGHYNEQFF. Here the CDR3 DNA reads TGTGCCAGCAGCTTACCCAGCGGGCATTACAATGAGCAGTTCTTC. V gene TRBV13 combines with J gene TRBJ2-1; D is possibly TRBD2 (6 bases). The CDR3 loop spans 15 amino acids. Germline V gene lookup returns CDR1 PRHDT and CDR2 FYEKMQ (reference sequence). V lost 2 bases, J lost 4 bases, and 12 bases lay in between.

There are a few counts of this clone. J is TRBJ2-5 and V is TRBV5-4, with a tentative D call TRBD1 (6 bases). The CDR3 runs 14 residues. V gave up 4 bases and J gave up 3 bases, with 13 bases separating them. The germline CDR1 and CDR2 sequences are SGHNT and YYREEE (reference sequence). The CDR3 is CASSRKDRKETQYF. The CDR3 nucleotides are TGTGCCAGCAGCCGAAAGGACAGAAAAGAGACCCAGTACTTC.

This clone was observed a few times. The chain carries TRBV23-1 and TRBJ2-7; 9 positions agree with TRBD1. TRBV23-1 has ORF status, its function being uncertain. The CDR3 contains 16 residues. With V trimmed by 3 bases and J by 5 bases, 11 bases remained unmatched. CDR3 nucleotides: TGCGCCAGCAGTCATCTCCGGGACAGGGTCGTGAACGAGCAGTACTTC. The encoded protein is CASSHLRDRVVNEQYF.

V usage is TRBV7-2 and J usage is TRBJ1-5; the match to TRBD1 covers 9 bases. Germline assignment: CDR1 SGHTA and CDR2 FQGNSA. The trim removed 5 bases at V and 4 bases at J, leaving 3 bases unmatched. CDR3 size: 14 residues. CDR3 DNA: TGTGCCAGCAGCCGACAGGGGGGGAATCAGCCCCAGCATTTT. Translating gives CASSRQGGNQPQHF.

This clone was seen a handful of times. The chain links TRBV6-5 to TRBJ2-1, with 12 bases matching TRBD1. J lost 15 bases, V lost 5 bases, and 5 bases had no gene match. Germline CDR1 and CDR2: MNHEY and SVGAGI. The CDR3 contains 12 residues. CDR3 nucleotide sequence: TGTGCCAGCAGTCTCCGGGACAGGGGGCTGTTCTTC. This gives the protein CASSLRDRGLFF.

The V gene is TRBV5-1, the J gene TRBJ2-1; TRBD1 is a possible D gene (6 bases). The V end lost 4 bases, the J end lost 10 bases, and 21 bases lay between the germline ends. This CDR3 contains 15 residues. CDR1 and CDR2 (germline): SGHRS, YFSETQ. The CDR3 loop is CASSMGTQAVIEQFF. The CDR3 DNA is TGCGCCAGCAGCATGGGGACACAGGCGGTAATAGAGCAGTTCTTC. The complete variable domain, with remaining parts taken from reference TRBV5-1 and TRBJ2-1, reads KAGVTQTPRYLIKTRGQQVTLSCSPISGHRSVSWYQQTPGQGLQFLFEYFSETQRNKGNFPGRFSGRQFSNSRSEMNVSTLELGDSALYLCASSMGTQAVIEQFFGPGTRLTVL.